The present T cell receptor (beta chain) was sequenced within a study of blood T cell repertoires in COVID-19. Overall study: Both acute and convalescent COVID-19 samples were obtained from the United States, Italy and Spain. PBMCs, B-cell-depleted T cells, or T cells provided the cDNA or gDNA that made up the material.

J was trimmed by 3 bases and V by 4 bases; bases with no gene match: 8. There are 17 residues in the CDR3. Germline loops: CDR1 MNHNS, CDR2 SASEGT. Authors' analysis steps: Amplifying reference gene primers gave estimates of nucleated cell counts. Repertoires were generated with immunoSEQ multiplex PCR, while TCRdb's copy carries only in-frame clones and drops some. V and J calls and clone size follow that table, whereas D and trimming were derived from the DNA. The sample contains 56,000 or so clones, around 80% of which appear only once. The source of this sequence is a woman between 65 and 79 years old with acute or convalescent COVID-19. This chain joins TRBV6-1 and TRBJ2-1; 11 bases are shared with TRBD1. Source material: peripheral blood. The DNA of the CDR3 is TGTGCCAGCAGTGGTTACTCGGGGACAGGGGGCTACAATGAGCAGTTCTTC. This sequence encodes CASSGYSGTGGYNEQFF.